The T cell receptor beta chain described here comes from a study of shared clonotypes between healthy human individuals. Terminally differentiated effector memory CD45RA+ cells were left out of the naive CD8 fraction, which was CD45RO-negative and positively selected for CCR7. With regard to this clone: Its target is unknown.

The length of the CDR3 is 18 residues. Germline assignment: CDR1 SEHNR and CDR2 FQNEAQ (reference sequence). V lost 5 bases and J lost 1; bases outside the gene matches: 13. A deep-level run was used for the assay. This table comes from immunoSEQ multiplex PCR, and its TCRdb copy is limited to in-frame clones, with some not included. Among about 580,000 clones listed, more than 95% were seen once. General study findings and limits: Among donors, sharing of clonotypes was expected to be affected by sequencing depth. Clonotypes that were shared across four donors made up approximately 5.1% of naive CD4 clonotypes. The small donor group covered limited genetic and exposure diversity.

This TCR derives from a man aged 25 to 45 in good health. The specimen was naive CD8+ T cells sorted from blood. V is TRBV7-9 and J is TRBJ2-5; 10 bases agree with TRBD2. CDR3 residues: CASSPRLGTSGTQETQYF. DNA of the CDR3: TGTGCCAGCAGCCCCAGGCTCGGTACTAGCGGGACCCAAGAGACCCAGTACTTC.